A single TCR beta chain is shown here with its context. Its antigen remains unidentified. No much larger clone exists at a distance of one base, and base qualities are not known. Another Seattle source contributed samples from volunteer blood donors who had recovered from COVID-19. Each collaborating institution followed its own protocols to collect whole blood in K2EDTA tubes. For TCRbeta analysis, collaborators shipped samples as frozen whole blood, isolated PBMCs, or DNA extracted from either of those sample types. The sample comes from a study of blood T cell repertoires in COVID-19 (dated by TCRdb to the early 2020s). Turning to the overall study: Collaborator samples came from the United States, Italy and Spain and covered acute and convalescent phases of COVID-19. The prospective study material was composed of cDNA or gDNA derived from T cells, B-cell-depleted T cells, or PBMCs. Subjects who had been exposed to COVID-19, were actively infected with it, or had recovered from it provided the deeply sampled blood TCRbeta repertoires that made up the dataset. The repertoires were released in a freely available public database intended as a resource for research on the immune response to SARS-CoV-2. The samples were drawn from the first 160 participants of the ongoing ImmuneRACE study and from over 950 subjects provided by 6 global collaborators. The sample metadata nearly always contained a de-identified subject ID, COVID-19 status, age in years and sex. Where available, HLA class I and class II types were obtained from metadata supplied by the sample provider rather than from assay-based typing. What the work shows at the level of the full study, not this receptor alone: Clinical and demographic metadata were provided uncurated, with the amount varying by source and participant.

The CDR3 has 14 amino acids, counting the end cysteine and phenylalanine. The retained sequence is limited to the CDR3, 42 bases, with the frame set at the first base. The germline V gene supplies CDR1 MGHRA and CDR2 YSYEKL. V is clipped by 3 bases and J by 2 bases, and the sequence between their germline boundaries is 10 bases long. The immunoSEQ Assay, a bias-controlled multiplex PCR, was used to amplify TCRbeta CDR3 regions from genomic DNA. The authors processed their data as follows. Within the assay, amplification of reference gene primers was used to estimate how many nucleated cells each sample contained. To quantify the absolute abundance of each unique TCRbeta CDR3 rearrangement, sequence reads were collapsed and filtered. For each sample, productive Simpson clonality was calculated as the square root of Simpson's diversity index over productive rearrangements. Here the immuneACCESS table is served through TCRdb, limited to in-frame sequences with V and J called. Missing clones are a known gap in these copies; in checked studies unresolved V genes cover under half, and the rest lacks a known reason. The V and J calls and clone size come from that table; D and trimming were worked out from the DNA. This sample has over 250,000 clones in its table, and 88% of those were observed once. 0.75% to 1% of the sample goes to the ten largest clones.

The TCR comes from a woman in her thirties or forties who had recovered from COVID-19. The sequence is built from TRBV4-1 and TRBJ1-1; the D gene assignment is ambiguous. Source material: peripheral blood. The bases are TGCGCCAGCAGCCAGTCCCACAGTAACACTGAAGCTTTCTTT. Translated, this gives CASSQSHSNTEAFF.